The 10 T cell receptor beta chains below were found in one sample sequenced in a study of technical replicates of blood from four donors. TCRdb keeps only in-frame clones here, not all; method: immunoSEQ multiplex PCR. The sample has more than 65,000 clones; 92% are singletons. The sequenced sample consisted of T cells isolated from PBMCs. These receptors all come from a human donor in good health.

The chain carries TRBV28 and TRBJ1-1; D uncertain. Germline CDR1 reads MDHEN; CDR2 reads SYDVKM. The length of the CDR3 is 15 residues. V was shortened by 5 bases and J by 2 bases, with 15 bases between the two germline ends. CDR3 nucleotides: TGTGCCAGCAGTCCCCTAACGGCGGGAAACACTGAAGCTTTCTTT. The encoded protein is CASSPLTAGNTEAFF. Supplemented by reference TRBV28 and TRBJ1-1, the full variable domain reads DVKVTQSSRYLVKRTGEKVFLECVQDMDHENMFWYRQDPGLGLRLIYFSYDVKMKEKGDIPEGYSVSREKKERFSLILESASTNQTSMYLCASSPLTAGNTEAFFGQGTRLTVV.

V gene TRBV7-9 combines with J gene TRBJ1-1; TRBD1 might be the D (6 bases). Per the germline V gene, CDR1 is SEHNR and CDR2 is FQNEAQ (reference sequence). The CDR3 totals 17 residues. Trimming took 6 bases from V and 1 from J, leaving 21 bases between them. The DNA of the CDR3 is TGTGCCAGCAGTCCCTACATTATTGGGGGCGCGAACACTGAAGCTTTCTTT. Its protein product is CASSPYIIGGANTEAFF.

V gene TRBV27 combines with J gene TRBJ2-7, with D perhaps matching TRBD1 (6 bases). The germline CDR1 and CDR2 sequences are MNHEY and SMNVEV (reference sequence). This CDR3 has 15 residues. V shed 0 bases and J shed 7 bases, with 16 bases lying between them. This chain's CDR3 is CASSLSGTLVGEQYF. The CDR3 DNA reads as TGTGCCAGCAGTTTATCAGGGACACTGGTTGGGGAGCAGTACTTC.

V is TRBV27 and J is TRBJ2-2, with 7 bases fitting TRBD2. Germline CDR1 MNHEY, CDR2 SMNVEV (reference sequence). The CDR3 has 16 residues. J gave up 4 bases and V 6 bases, and 11 bases lay outside the gene matches. This CDR3 reads CASSPWGGSRTGELFF. The DNA of the CDR3 is TGTGCCAGCAGCCCATGGGGGGGGAGCCGCACCGGGGAGCTGTTTTTT.

This clone appeared a single time. J is TRBJ1-2 and V is TRBV7-3; 8 bases line up with TRBD1. Germline loops: CDR1 SGHTA, CDR2 FQGTGA. V was pared by 2 bases and J by 6 bases, with 5 bases of the junction left unmatched. The CDR3 runs 14 residues. Here the CDR3 reads CASSLSGGYNGYTF. The CDR3 DNA sequence: TGTGCCAGCAGCTTATCAGGGGGCTATAATGGCTACACCTTC.

The V and J genes are TRBV27 and TRBJ1-3; unclear D gene. Trimming removed 3 bases at V and 0 bases at J, with 6 bases between. Germline values: CDR1 MNHEY, CDR2 SMNVEV (reference sequence). This CDR3 has 14 amino acids. The CDR3 DNA reads TGTGCCAGCAGTTTCCTAGGCTCTGGAAACACCATATATTTT. Translation gives CASSFLGSGNTIYF.

J is TRBJ1-3 and V is TRBV4-3, with D perhaps TRBD1 (6 bases). The ends were cut back, 4 bases at V and 2 bases at J, with 12 bases in the middle. CDR3 length: 15 amino acids. Germline V CDR1 and CDR2: LGHNA, YSLEER. As DNA, the CDR3 is TGCGCCAGCAGCCGCTCTAGGACAGCTGGAAACACCATATATTTT. It yields the protein CASSRSRTAGNTIYF.

The chain is built from TRBV25-1 and TRBJ1-2; no clear D gene. CDR1 and CDR2 from the germline V gene are MGHDK and SYGVNS. V lost 6 bases and J 8 bases, leaving 13 bases between the germline ends. This CDR3 spans 12 amino acids. The CDR3 DNA reads TGTGCCAGCAGAACTTATCGGAGCGGCTACACCTTC. Protein sequence: CASRTYRSGYTF.

The rearrangement uses TRBV7-9 and TRBJ2-5, with TRBD1 identical over 7 bases. V shed 5 bases and J 5 bases; nucleotides not matched to a gene: 8. Looked up from germline, CDR1 is SEHNR and CDR2 is FQNEAQ (reference sequence). The CDR3 contains 14 residues. CDR3 protein: CASSLRQGRETQYF. CDR3 coding DNA: TGTGCCAGCAGCCTACGACAGGGAAGGGAGACCCAGTACTTC.

The rearrangement joins TRBV5-6 to TRBJ1-6, with TRBD1 matching 9 bases. V dropped 4 bases and J dropped 8; count of bases not matched to a gene: 7. The CDR3 length is 15 residues. Germline-derived CDR1 and CDR2 are SGHDT and YYEEEE. This CDR3 is CASSRIGQGYSPLHF. The CDR3 nucleotides are TGTGCCAGCAGCCGTATTGGACAGGGGTATTCACCCCTCCACTTT.